This T cell receptor beta chain came from a study of a mutant IDH1 vaccine in newly diagnosed glioma. Study at large: Vaccine administration was initiated 4-6 weeks following radiotherapy alone, or with temozolomide cycles. Study outcomes and limitations: Shifts in the top peripheral T cell clonotypes seemed unrelated to pseudoprogression.

The CDR3 runs 15 residues. The V end lost 3 bases, the J end lost 0 bases, and 10 bases lay between the germline ends. The germline V gene encodes CDR1 ENHRY and CDR2 SYGVKD. Regarding this clone: Its cognate antigen is unknown.

Data came from immunoSEQ multiplex PCR; TCRdb stores just in-frame clones and leaves some out. The sample gives tens of thousands of clones, approximately 78% of which show up once; roughly an eighth is in the top ten. Time point meaning: week 23, last vaccination. Every single dose of the vaccine, 300 ug of mutant IDH1 20-mer peptide, came with topical imiquimod. Tumors from donors were new WHO grade 3 or 4 IDH1-mutant astrocytomas with ATRX loss. This chain joins TRBV10-3 and TRBJ2-3; D gene unclear. The source was PBMCs, collected from a glioma patient whose treatment included an IDH1 peptide vaccine. The clonotype comes from a man aged 25 to 40 with glioma. The CDR3: CAISESLSSTDTQYF. The CDR3 region has the DNA TGTGCCATCAGTGAAAGCTTATCTAGCACAGATACGCAGTATTTT.